This is a list of T cell receptor beta chains from one sample in a study of T cells in localized non-small cell lung cancer. Here immunoSEQ multiplex PCR was the method, and the copy in TCRdb shows in-frame clones only, minus some. The table lists tens of thousands of clones, over 75% of them singletons. The starting material was peripheral blood, obtained before any cancer treatment. The receptors stem from a male donor aged 60 or over with stage III squamous cell lung carcinoma. Both conserved end residues are part of each CDR3. Fields, in order: D gene, J gene, clone size, V gene, CDR3 protein, CDR3 DNA. The D gene is left open where the match is weak. Not all rows give a size; the values are once, few, many and, for expanded clones, a class.

>-|TRBJ1-2|-|TRBV7-2
CASSATGFYGYTF
TGTGCCAGCAGCGCCACAGGGTTCTATGGCTACACCTTC
>TRBD2|TRBJ2-5|-|TRBV25-1
CASLPSRGSGLGETQYF
TGTGCCAGCCTACCCTCCCGGGGTAGCGGGCTGGGAGAGACCCAGTACTTC
>-|TRBJ2-5|-|TRBV5-1
CASSVDAQQETQYF
TGCGCCAGCAGCGTAGACGCGCAACAAGAGACCCAGTACTTC
>TRBD1|TRBJ1-4|-|TRBV5-1
CASKGQVATNEKLFF
TGCGCCAGCAAGGGACAGGTCGCAACTAATGAAAAACTGTTTTTT
>-|TRBJ1-1|-|TRBV7-9
CASSLAGRDTEAFF
TGTGCCAGCAGCTTAGCGGGGCGGGACACTGAAGCTTTCTTT
>-|TRBJ2-7|-|TRBV6-6
CAAAQGAVYEQYF
TGTGCCGCGGCACAGGGAGCGGTCTACGAGCAGTACTTC
>-|TRBJ2-6|-|TRBV5-1
CASTAPSGANVLTF
TGCGCCAGCACCGCACCCTCTGGGGCCAACGTCCTGACTTTC
>-|TRBJ1-6|-|TRBV5-4
CASSLFGRGANNSPLHF
TGTGCCAGCAGCTTGTTTGGCAGGGGCGCTAATAATTCACCCCTCCACTTT
>TRBD1|TRBJ1-6|-|TRBV2
CASSHGGTVYDNSPLHF
TGTGCCAGCAGTCACGGGGGGACAGTTTATGATAATTCACCCCTCCACTTT
>-|TRBJ2-5|-|TRBV25-1
CASSEYGGIQYF
TGTGCCAGCAGTGAATACGGCGGGATCCAGTACTTC
>-|TRBJ2-3|-|TRBV5-1
CASSLEQLLTDTQYF
TGCGCCAGCAGCTTGGAACAGCTACTGACAGATACGCAGTATTTT
>-|TRBJ2-2|-|TRBV5-1
CASSIQINTGELFF
TGCGCCAGCAGCATACAAATTAACACCGGGGAGCTGTTTTTT
>-|TRBJ1-3|-|TRBV2
CASKGSGTGNTIYF
TGTGCCAGCAAGGGGTCAGGTACTGGAAACACCATATATTTT
>-|TRBJ2-7|-|TRBV2
CASSVNYEQYF
TGTGCCAGCAGCGTTAATTACGAGCAGTACTTC
>-|TRBJ1-1|-|TRBV7-2
CASTPTVVNTEAFF
TGTGCCAGCACCCCGACAGTAGTGAACACTGAAGCTTTCTTT
>-|TRBJ1-5|-|TRBV19
CASSPPDGPYQPQHF
TGTGCCAGTAGTCCGCCGGACGGCCCATATCAGCCCCAGCATTTT
>-|TRBJ1-2|-|TRBV7-6
CASSLVQGNYGYTF
TGTGCCAGCAGCTTAGTTCAGGGTAACTATGGCTACACCTTC
>-|TRBJ2-7|-|TRBV7-2
CASSLAGRYEQYF
TGTGCCAGCAGCTTAGCGGGACGGTACGAGCAGTACTTC
>-|TRBJ1-5|-|TRBV19
CASTDFVGMEPQHF
TGTGCCAGTACCGATTTTGTAGGGATGGAGCCCCAGCATTTT
>TRBD1|TRBJ1-1|-|TRBV5-1
CASSIIPGQGNTEAFF
TGCGCCAGCAGCATTATACCGGGACAGGGGAACACTGAAGCTTTCTTT
>TRBD2|TRBJ2-1|-|TRBV7-2
CASSLRWPPGLAIHEQFF
TGTGCCAGCAGCTTAAGGTGGCCCCCGGGACTAGCGATTCATGAGCAGTTCTTC
>-|TRBJ2-7|-|TRBV19
CASSSLQTYEQYF
TGTGCCAGTAGTAGCCTACAGACCTACGAGCAGTACTTC
>-|TRBJ2-1|-|TRBV5-1
CASSSSDSTYNEQFF
TGCGCCAGCAGCTCTTCGGACTCCACCTACAATGAGCAGTTCTTC
>-|TRBJ2-7|-|TRBV7-4
CASSLGPAVLTKQYF
TGTGCCAGCAGCTTGGGGCCCGCGGTCCTTACGAAGCAGTACTTC
>-|TRBJ1-1|once|TRBV19
CASSIWQLGDTEAFF
TGTGCCAGTAGTATTTGGCAGCTAGGCGACACTGAAGCTTTCTTT
>-|TRBJ2-5|-|TRBV5-4
CASSLAKETQYF
TGTGCCAGCAGCTTGGCCAAAGAGACCCAGTACTTC
>-|TRBJ1-1|-|TRBV2
CASSMAGWNTEAFF
TGTGCCAGCAGTATGGCGGGGTGGAACACTGAAGCTTTCTTT
>-|TRBJ2-7|few|TRBV27
CASKPSGASYEQYF
TGTGCCAGCAAGCCATCGGGGGCTAGCTACGAGCAGTACTTC
>-|TRBJ2-3|once|TRBV2
CASSERLVSTDTQYF
TGTGCCAGCAGTGAAAGACTAGTTAGCACAGATACGCAGTATTTT
>TRBD1|TRBJ2-1|-|TRBV10-1
CASSESGQGLNEQFF
TGCGCCAGCAGTGAGTCGGGACAGGGGTTAAATGAGCAGTTCTTC
>TRBD1|TRBJ2-1|-|TRBV6-1
CASKQGARNEQFF
TGTGCCAGCAAGCAGGGGGCTAGGAATGAGCAGTTCTTC
>-|TRBJ1-1|-|TRBV6-6
CASSYPVQDGDTEAFF
TGTGCCAGCAGTTACCCCGTACAGGACGGGGACACTGAAGCTTTCTTT
>-|TRBJ2-1|-|TRBV30
CAWTRGQFEQFF
TGTGCCTGGACCCGAGGACAGTTTGAGCAGTTCTTC
>TRBD2|TRBJ2-1|-|TRBV5-5
CASSLGTTSGGRNEQFF
TGTGCCAGCAGCTTGGGTACCACTAGCGGGGGTCGTAATGAGCAGTTCTTC
>-|TRBJ1-5|-|TRBV6-1
CASRTNREMGPQHF
TGTGCCAGCAGGACCAACAGGGAAATGGGGCCCCAGCATTTT
>-|TRBJ2-2|-|TRBV6-1
CASGLTGGNTGELFF
TGTGCCAGCGGTTTGACCGGGGGGAACACCGGGGAGCTGTTTTTT
>TRBD1|TRBJ1-1|once|TRBV10-3
CAITADRVTEAFF
TGTGCCATCACTGCGGACAGGGTAACTGAAGCTTTCTTT
>TRBD2|TRBJ2-2|-|TRBV15
CATRSGRNTGELFF
TGTGCCACCAGGAGCGGGAGAAACACCGGGGAGCTGTTTTTT
>TRBD1|TRBJ1-1|-|TRBV7-8
CASSRGQGTPFF
TGTGCCAGCAGCCGAGGACAGGGGACTCCTTTCTTT
>TRBD2|TRBJ2-1|-|TRBV6-5
CASSSGTSSHEQFF
TGTGCCAGCAGTAGCGGGACTAGCTCCCATGAGCAGTTCTTC
>-|TRBJ1-1|-|TRBV7-9
CASSNMDRADGEAFF
TGTGCCAGCAGCAACATGGATCGGGCAGACGGTGAAGCTTTCTTT
>TRBD2|TRBJ2-5|-|TRBV2
CASSDQLLAGLIETQYF
TGTGCCAGCAGCGATCAGTTACTAGCGGGACTTATAGAGACCCAGTACTTC
>TRBD1|TRBJ2-2|-|TRBV30
CAWTAVDRVAGELFF
TGTGCCTGGACTGCAGTCGACAGGGTGGCCGGGGAGCTGTTTTTT
>TRBD1|TRBJ1-1|-|TRBV29-1
CSVAGQENTEAFF
TGCAGCGTGGCGGGACAGGAGAACACTGAAGCTTTCTTT
>TRBD1|TRBJ2-3|-|TRBV11-3
CASSPGQGLDTQYF
TGTGCCAGCAGCCCCGGACAGGGGCTTGATACGCAGTATTTT